This TCR beta chain was profiled in a study of PD-L1 blockade in urothelial cancer. Study-level information: Analyses used blood from 3 weeks (second dose) and 6 weeks after treatment start. Peripheral blood specimens exhibited a median yield of about 140,000 T cells.

Libraries were prepared by immunoSEQ multiplex PCR; TCRdb keeps only in-frame clonotypes and omits some of them. This table holds 90,000 or so clones, nearly 90% found once. Time point specified: pretreatment peripheral blood. This material consisted of PBMCs, taken around atezolizumab (anti-PD-L1) treatment. The origin of this receptor is a man aged 55-75 years with urothelial cancer.

CDR3 in DNA: TGTGCCAGCAGCTTAAGACAGGGAAACACTGAAGCTTTCTTT. It encodes CASSLRQGNTEAFF. This chain joins TRBV5-8 and TRBJ1-1; TRBD1 aligns across 7 bases. The CDR3 length is 14 residues. CDR1 and CDR2 (germline): SGHTS, YDEGEE. Germline trimming cut 2 bases from V and 2 bases from J; bases unmatched to any gene: 3.